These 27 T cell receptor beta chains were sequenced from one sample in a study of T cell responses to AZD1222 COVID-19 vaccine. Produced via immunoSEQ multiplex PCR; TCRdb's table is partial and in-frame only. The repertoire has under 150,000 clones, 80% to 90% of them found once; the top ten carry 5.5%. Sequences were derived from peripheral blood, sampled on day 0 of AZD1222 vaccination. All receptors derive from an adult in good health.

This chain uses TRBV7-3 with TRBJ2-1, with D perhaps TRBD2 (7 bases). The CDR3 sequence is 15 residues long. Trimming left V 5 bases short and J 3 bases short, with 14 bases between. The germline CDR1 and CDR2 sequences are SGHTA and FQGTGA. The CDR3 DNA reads TGTGCCAGCAGCCCCGGGGGGCAAATCTACAATGAGCAGTTCTTC. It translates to CASSPGGQIYNEQFF. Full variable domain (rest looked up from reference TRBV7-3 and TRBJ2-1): GAGVSQTPSNKVTEKGKYVELRCDPISGHTALYWYRQSLGQGPEFLIYFQGTGAADDSGLPNDRFFAVRPEGSVSTLKIQRTERGDSAVYLCASSPGGQIYNEQFFGPGTRLTVL.

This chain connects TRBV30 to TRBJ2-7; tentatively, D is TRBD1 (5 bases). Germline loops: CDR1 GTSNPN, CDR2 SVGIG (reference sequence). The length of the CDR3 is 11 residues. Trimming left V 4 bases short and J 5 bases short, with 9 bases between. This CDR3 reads CAWTDRDEQYF. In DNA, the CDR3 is TGTGCCTGGACCGACAGAGACGAGCAGTACTTC.

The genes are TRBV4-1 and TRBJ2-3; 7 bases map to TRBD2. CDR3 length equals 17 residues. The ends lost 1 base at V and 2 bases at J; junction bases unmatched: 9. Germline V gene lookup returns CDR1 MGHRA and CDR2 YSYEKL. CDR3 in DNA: TGCGCCAGCAGCCAAGCCCACGGGACTACCTACACAGATACGCAGTATTTT. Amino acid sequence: CASSQAHGTTYTDTQYF.

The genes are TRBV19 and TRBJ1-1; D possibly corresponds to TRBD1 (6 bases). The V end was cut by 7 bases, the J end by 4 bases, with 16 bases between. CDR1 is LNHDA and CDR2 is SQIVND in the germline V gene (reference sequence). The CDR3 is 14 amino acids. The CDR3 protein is CASKTGGAGTEAFF. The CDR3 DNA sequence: TGTGCCAGTAAAACGGGGGGGGCTGGCACTGAAGCTTTCTTT.

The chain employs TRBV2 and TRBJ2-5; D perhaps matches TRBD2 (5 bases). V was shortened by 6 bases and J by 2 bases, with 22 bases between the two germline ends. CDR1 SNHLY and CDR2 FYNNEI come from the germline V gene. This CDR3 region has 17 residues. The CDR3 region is CASSESARGIGQETQYF. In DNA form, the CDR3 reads TGTGCCAGCAGCGAATCCGCCCGGGGTATTGGGCAAGAGACCCAGTACTTC.

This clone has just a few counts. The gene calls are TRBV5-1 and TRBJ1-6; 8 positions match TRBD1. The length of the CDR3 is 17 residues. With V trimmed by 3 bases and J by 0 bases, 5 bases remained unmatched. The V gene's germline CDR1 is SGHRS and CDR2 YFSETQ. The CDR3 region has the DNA TGCGCCAGCAGCTCCCGACAGGGGAGCTCCTATAATTCACCCCTCCACTTT. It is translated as CASSSRQGSSYNSPLHF.

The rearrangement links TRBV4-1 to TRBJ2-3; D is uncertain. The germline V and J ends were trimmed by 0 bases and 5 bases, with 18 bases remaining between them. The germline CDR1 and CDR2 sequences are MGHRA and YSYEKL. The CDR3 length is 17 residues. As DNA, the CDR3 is TGCGCCAGCAGCCAAGATCTGGCTACACAGCTGAAAGATACGCAGTATTTT. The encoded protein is CASSQDLATQLKDTQYF.

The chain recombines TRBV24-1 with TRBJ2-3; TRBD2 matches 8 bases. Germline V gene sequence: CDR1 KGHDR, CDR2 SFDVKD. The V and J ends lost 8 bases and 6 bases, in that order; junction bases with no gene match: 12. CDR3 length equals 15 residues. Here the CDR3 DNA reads TGTGCCACCACCGACGGAACGGGAGGGCCCGATACGCAGTATTTT. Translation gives CATTDGTGGPDTQYF.

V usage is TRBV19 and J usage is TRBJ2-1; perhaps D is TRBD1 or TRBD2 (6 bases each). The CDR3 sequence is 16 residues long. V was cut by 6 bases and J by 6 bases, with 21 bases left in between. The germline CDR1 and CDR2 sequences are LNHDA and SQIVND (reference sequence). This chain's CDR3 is CASRGRGQRMGNEQFF. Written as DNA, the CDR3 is TGTGCCAGTAGGGGTCGGGGGCAAAGGATGGGCAATGAGCAGTTCTTC.

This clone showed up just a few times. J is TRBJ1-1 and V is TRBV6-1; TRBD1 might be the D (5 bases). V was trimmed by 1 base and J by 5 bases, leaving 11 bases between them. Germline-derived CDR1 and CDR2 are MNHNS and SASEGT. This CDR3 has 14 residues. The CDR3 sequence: CASSEVGGGTEAFF. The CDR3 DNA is TGTGCCAGCAGTGAAGTCGGGGGGGGGACTGAAGCTTTCTTT.

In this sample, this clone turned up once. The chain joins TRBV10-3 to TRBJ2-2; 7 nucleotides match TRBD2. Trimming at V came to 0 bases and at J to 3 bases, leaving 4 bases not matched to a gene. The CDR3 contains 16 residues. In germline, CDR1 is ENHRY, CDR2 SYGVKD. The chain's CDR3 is CAISESLAGDTGELFF. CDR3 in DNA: TGTGCCATCAGTGAGTCCCTCGCGGGAGACACCGGGGAGCTGTTTTTT.

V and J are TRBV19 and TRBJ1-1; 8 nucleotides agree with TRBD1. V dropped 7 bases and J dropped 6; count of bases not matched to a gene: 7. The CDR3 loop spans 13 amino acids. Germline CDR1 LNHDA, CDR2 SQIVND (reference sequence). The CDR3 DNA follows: TGTGCCAGTAAAGGCCAGGGGGCCGCTGAAGCTTTCTTT. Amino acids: CASKGQGAAEAFF.

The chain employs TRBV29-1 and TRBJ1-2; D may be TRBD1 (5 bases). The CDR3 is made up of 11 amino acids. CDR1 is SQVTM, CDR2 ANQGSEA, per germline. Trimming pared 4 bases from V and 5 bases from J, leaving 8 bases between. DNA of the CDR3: TGCAGCGTTGTAGGGGAATATGGCTACACCTTC. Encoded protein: CSVVGEYGYTF.

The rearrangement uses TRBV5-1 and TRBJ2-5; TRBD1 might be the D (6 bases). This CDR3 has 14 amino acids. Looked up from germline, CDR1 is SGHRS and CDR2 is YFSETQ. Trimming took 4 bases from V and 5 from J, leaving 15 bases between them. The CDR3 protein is CASSRDTDRETQYF. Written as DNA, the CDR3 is TGCGCCAGCAGCCGGGACACGGATAGGGAGACCCAGTACTTC.

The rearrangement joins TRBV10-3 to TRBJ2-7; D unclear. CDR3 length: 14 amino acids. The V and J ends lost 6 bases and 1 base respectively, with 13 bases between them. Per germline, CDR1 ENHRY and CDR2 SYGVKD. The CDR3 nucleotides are TGTGCCATCAGGGCCCAACTTCAATCCTACGAGCAGTACTTC. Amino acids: CAIRAQLQSYEQYF.

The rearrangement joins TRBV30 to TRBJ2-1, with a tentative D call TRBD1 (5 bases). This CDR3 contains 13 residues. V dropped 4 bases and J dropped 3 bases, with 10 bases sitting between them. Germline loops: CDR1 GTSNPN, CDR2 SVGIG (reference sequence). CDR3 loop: CAWKVDSYNEQFF. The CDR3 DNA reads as TGTGCCTGGAAAGTCGACAGCTACAATGAGCAGTTCTTC.

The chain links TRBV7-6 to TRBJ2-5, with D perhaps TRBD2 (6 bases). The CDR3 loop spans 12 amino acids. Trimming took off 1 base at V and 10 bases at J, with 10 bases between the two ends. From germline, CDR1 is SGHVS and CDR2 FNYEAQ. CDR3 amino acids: CASSLEMRDQYF. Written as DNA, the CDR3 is TGTGCCAGCAGCTTAGAAATGCGGGACCAGTACTTC.

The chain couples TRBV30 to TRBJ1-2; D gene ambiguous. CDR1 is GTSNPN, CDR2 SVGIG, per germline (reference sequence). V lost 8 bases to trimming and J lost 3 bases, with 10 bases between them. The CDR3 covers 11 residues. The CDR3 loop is CAAPGDYGYTF. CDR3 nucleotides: TGTGCCGCCCCCGGGGACTATGGCTACACCTTC.

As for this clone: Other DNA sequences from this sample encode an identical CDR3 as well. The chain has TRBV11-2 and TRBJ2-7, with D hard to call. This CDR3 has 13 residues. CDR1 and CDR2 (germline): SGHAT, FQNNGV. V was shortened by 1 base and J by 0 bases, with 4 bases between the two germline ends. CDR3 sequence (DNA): TGTGCCAGCAGCTTAGGGAGCTCCTACGAGCAGTACTTC. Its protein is CASSLGSSYEQYF.

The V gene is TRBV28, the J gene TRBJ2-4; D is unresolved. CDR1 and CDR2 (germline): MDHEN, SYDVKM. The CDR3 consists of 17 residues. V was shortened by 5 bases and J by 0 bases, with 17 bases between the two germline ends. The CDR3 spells CASSPRNRVLAKNIQYF. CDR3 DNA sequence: TGTGCCAGCAGTCCACGTAACCGGGTCCTAGCCAAAAACATTCAGTACTTC.

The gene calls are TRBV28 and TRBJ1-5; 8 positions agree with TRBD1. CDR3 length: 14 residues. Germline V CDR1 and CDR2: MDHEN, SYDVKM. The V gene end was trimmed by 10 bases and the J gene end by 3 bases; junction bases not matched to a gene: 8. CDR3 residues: CATIQGGSNQPQHF. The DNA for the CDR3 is TGTGCCACCATACAGGGGGGGTCCAATCAGCCCCAGCATTTT.

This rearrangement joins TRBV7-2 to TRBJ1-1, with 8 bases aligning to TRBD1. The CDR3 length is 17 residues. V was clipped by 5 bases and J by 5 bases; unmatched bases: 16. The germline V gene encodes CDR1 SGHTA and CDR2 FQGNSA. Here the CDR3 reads CASSPRPGTGGETEAFF. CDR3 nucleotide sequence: TGTGCCAGCAGCCCACGCCCCGGGACAGGTGGGGAAACTGAAGCTTTCTTT.

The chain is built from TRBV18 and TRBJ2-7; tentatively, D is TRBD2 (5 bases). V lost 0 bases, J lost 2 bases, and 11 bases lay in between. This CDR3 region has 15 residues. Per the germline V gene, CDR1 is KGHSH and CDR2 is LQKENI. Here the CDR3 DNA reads TGTGCCAGCTCACCACCGCAGCGGTCGGCCTACGAGCAGTACTTC. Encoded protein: CASSPPQRSAYEQYF.

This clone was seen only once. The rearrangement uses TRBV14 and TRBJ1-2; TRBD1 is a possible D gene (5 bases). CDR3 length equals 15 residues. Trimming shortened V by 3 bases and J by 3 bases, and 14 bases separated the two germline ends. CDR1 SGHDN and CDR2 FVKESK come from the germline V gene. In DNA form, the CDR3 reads TGTGCCAGCAGCCAGGTCCAGGGAATGGACTATGGCTACACCTTC. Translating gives CASSQVQGMDYGYTF.

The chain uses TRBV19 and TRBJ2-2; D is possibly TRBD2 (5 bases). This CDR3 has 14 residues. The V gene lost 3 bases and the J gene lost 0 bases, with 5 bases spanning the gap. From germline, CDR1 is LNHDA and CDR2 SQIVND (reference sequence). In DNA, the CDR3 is TGTGCCAGTAGTATGGGAGCGAACACCGGGGAGCTGTTTTTT. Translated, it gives CASSMGANTGELFF.

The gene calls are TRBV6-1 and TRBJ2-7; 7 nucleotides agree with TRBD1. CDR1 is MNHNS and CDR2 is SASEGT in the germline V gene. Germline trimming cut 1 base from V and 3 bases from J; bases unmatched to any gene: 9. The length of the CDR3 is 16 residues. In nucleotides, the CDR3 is TGTGCCAGCAGTGAAGTTCGCGCGACAGGGCTCTACGAGCAGTACTTC. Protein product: CASSEVRATGLYEQYF.

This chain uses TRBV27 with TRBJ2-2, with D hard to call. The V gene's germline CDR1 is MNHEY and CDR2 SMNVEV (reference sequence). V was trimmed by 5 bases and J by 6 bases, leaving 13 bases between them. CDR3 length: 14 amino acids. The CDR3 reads CASSDTPLPGELFF. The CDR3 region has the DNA TGTGCCAGCAGTGACACCCCCCTTCCCGGGGAGCTGTTTTTT.